This is a list of T cell receptor beta chains from one sample in a study of blood T cells in healthy people across ages. In TCRdb, the 5' RACE reads were re-called with MiXCR into one record per CDR3 protein. Of under 800,000 distinct CDR3 sequences in the sample, about 21% were seen once. Material: blood. The source of these receptors is an older man in good health. CDR3s include the opening cysteine and the closing phenylalanine or tryptophan.

j_gene: TRBJ2-5; v_gene: TRBV7-3; CDR3aa: CASRRSTSFWETQYF
j_gene: TRBJ2-1; v_gene: TRBV20-1; CDR3aa: CSARSGTSGEDEQFF
j_gene: -; v_gene: TRBV14; CDR3aa: CASSQVQRGTRVYEQFF
j_gene: TRBJ2-3; v_gene: TRBV7-2; CDR3aa: CASSLKREVTDTQYF
j_gene: TRBJ2-5; v_gene: TRBV25-1; CDR3aa: CASSEGQLYGTQYF
j_gene: TRBJ2-3; v_gene: TRBV5-1; CDR3aa: CASSLEAGTDTQYF
j_gene: TRBJ1-3; v_gene: TRBV25-1; CDR3aa: CASSKGGAFSGNTIYF
j_gene: TRBJ2-5; v_gene: TRBV4-3; CDR3aa: CASSQDHPGSSQETQYF
j_gene: TRBJ2-2; v_gene: TRBV12-3/TRBV12-4; CDR3aa: CASTPLAGVGTGELFF
j_gene: TRBJ2-3; v_gene: TRBV28; CDR3aa: CASSSPGQGADTQYF
j_gene: TRBJ2-1; v_gene: TRBV2; CDR3aa: CARGLAGLGEQFF
j_gene: TRBJ1-1; v_gene: TRBV5-5; CDR3aa: CASSVAGGVAFF
j_gene: TRBJ2-1; v_gene: TRBV11-2; CDR3aa: CASSSRGKTSGKLNEQFF
j_gene: -; v_gene: TRBV18; CDR3aa: CASSLDRDEQFF
j_gene: TRBJ2-7; v_gene: TRBV30; CDR3aa: CAWSVLEGARYEQYF
j_gene: TRBJ2-4; v_gene: TRBV29-1; CDR3aa: CSVLLGPASIQYF
j_gene: TRBJ2-7; v_gene: TRBV9; CDR3aa: CASSTGEQYF
j_gene: TRBJ2-5; v_gene: TRBV20-1; CDR3aa: CSASLPGVETQYF
j_gene: TRBJ1-2; v_gene: TRBV28; CDR3aa: CASTKAYGYTF
j_gene: TRBJ2-6; v_gene: TRBV25-1; CDR3aa: CASSEPGANVLTF
j_gene: TRBJ2-2; v_gene: TRBV10-3; CDR3aa: CAIRAEAGGDTGELFF
j_gene: TRBJ1-1; v_gene: TRBV3-1; CDR3aa: CASSHPGDTEAFF
j_gene: -; v_gene: TRBV12-3/TRBV12-4; CDR3aa: CASSLSLAGGYNEQFF
j_gene: TRBJ2-3; v_gene: TRBV29-1; CDR3aa: CSLGTGSTDTQYF
j_gene: TRBJ1-1; v_gene: TRBV28; CDR3aa: CASSLFPPRYTNTEAFF
j_gene: TRBJ2-5; v_gene: TRBV7-3; CDR3aa: CASSRREGETQYF
j_gene: -; v_gene: TRBV5-1; CDR3aa: CASSLDAGGNYEQYF
j_gene: TRBJ2-3; v_gene: TRBV5-1; CDR3aa: CASRATGTTDTQYF
j_gene: TRBJ2-3; v_gene: TRBV7-2; CDR3aa: CASSSNRVRGTDTQYF
j_gene: TRBJ2-1; v_gene: TRBV29-1; CDR3aa: CSVVTAGGRYNEQFF
j_gene: TRBJ2-7; v_gene: TRBV6-2/TRBV6-3; CDR3aa: CASTNSGVATYEQYF
j_gene: TRBJ2-2; v_gene: TRBV5-1; CDR3aa: CASSPRTLSTGELFF
j_gene: TRBJ2-7; v_gene: TRBV18; CDR3aa: CASSHGEGQGFLYEQYF
j_gene: TRBJ2-2; v_gene: TRBV14; CDR3aa: CASSQGFVSGSLTGELFF
j_gene: TRBJ2-3; v_gene: TRBV20-1; CDR3aa: CSAKRDHTDTQYF
j_gene: TRBJ2-5; v_gene: TRBV4-1; CDR3aa: CASSQQDRIAETQYF
j_gene: TRBJ2-1; v_gene: TRBV3-1; CDR3aa: CASSRPDRGNEQFF